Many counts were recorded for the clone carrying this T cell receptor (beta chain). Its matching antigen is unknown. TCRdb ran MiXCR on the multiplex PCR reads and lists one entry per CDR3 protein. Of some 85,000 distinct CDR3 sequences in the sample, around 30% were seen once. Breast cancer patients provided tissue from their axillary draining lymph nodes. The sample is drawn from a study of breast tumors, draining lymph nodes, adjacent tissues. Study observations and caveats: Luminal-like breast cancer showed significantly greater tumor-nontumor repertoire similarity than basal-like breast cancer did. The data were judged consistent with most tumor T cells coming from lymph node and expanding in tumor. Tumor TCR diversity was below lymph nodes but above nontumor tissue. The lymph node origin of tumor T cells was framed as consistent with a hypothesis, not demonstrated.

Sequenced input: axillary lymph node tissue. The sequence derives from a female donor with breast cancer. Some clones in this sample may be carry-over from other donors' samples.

The CDR3 DNA reads as TGTGCCAGCAGCACGAACAGGAATTCACCCCTCCACTTT. Translation gives CASSTNRNSPLHF. The chain recombines TRBV5-4 with TRBJ1-6, with TRBD1 as a possible D gene (5 bases). The CDR3 is made up of 13 amino acids. V lost 4 bases, J lost 7 bases, and 9 bases lay in between. Germline V gene lookup returns CDR1 SGHNT and CDR2 YYREEE (reference sequence).